This T cell receptor beta chain was sequenced in a study of TIL therapy for anti-PD-1-resistant metastatic lung cancer. Across the study: Patients had a median age of 54 years (range about 35-80). Most patients had lung adenocarcinoma; a handful of tumors were EGFR-mutant, two ALK-rearranged; half smoked currently or formerly. By whole-exome sequencing, median non-synonymous tumor mutation burden was over 1.2 mutations per megabase.

The libraries were made with immunoSEQ v3. Assay used: immunoSEQ multiplex PCR; TCRdb lists only in-frame clones, some missing. The sample consists of about 50,000 clones, around 86% of them appearing once. This clone has only a few counts. Germline V gives CDR1 MNHEY, CDR2 SVGEGT. Between the trimmed V and J ends, which lost 2 bases and 2 bases, there was a span of 4 bases. The CDR3 is 13 amino acids. Time point indicated: pre-treatment sample, taken before nivolumab and TIL therapy. Enrollment ran from October 2017 to January 2020. The sequencing used blood, collected at baseline. The sequence came from a person between 30 and 80 years old with non-small cell lung cancer. The gene calls are TRBV6-2 or TRBV6-3 and TRBJ1-3, with D uncertain. CDR3 in DNA: TGTGCCAGCAGTTACAACCCTGGAAACACCATATATTTT. Encoded protein: CASSYNPGNTIYF.